The source of this T cell receptor beta chain is a study of cytomegalovirus exposure and HLA in healthy donors. The PCR ran on 60 Vbeta and 13 Jbeta primers. Profiled with immunoSEQ multiplex PCR; TCRdb holds only in-frame clones, not every one. This table has some 93,000 clones, about two thirds appearing once. This CDR3 is 16 amino acids long. CDR1 and CDR2 (germline): LNHDA, SQIVND (reference sequence). Trimming took 3 bases from V and 6 from J; bases not matched to a gene: 10. Regarding the study as a whole: Researchers counted roughly 150 TCR beta chains as cytomegalovirus-associated. Among immune exposure information, only CMV serostatus was available. Specificity of a few CMV-associated chains for CMV antigens was verified in vitro. Clonal expansion was found to be greater in HLA-associated TCR beta chains than in equally common others in a later analysis.

Notes on this clone: As yet, its antigen is unknown.

The sequencing sample was made of PBMCs. The sequence came from a boy aged 10-17 years in good health and CMV-seropositive. V is TRBV19 and J is TRBJ1-5; 8 positions agree with TRBD1. CDR3 DNA sequence: TGTGCCAGTAGTATCACAGGGACAGGAGGATTTCAGCCCCAGCATTTT. The encoded protein is CASSITGTGGFQPQHF.